This passage covers 30 T cell receptor beta chains from one sample sequenced in a study of cytomegalovirus exposure and HLA in healthy donors. The PCR was carried out with 60 Vbeta primers and 13 Jbeta primers. Here immunoSEQ multiplex PCR was the method, and the copy in TCRdb shows in-frame clones only, minus some. The sample shows 150,000 or so clones, approximately 79% of them seen only once. Material: PBMCs. These receptors came from a woman in her fifties or sixties in good health and CMV-seropositive.

V usage is TRBV9 and J usage is TRBJ2-7; 10 bases agree with TRBD2. V dropped 0 bases and J dropped 3; count of bases not matched to a gene: 6. Germline V lookup: CDR1 SGDLS, CDR2 YYNGEE. The CDR3 extends over 16 amino acids. CDR3: CASSVGQLAGHYEQYF. CDR3 coding DNA: TGTGCCAGCAGCGTAGGGCAACTAGCGGGACACTACGAGCAGTACTTC.

The chain employs TRBV7-6 and TRBJ1-5, with TRBD1 as a possible D gene (5 bases). CDR3 length equals 15 residues. CDR1 is SGHVS, CDR2 FNYEAQ, per germline. V lost 1 base, J lost 0 bases, and 7 bases lay in between. As DNA, the CDR3 is TGTGCCAGCAGCTTAGGACAGAGTAGCAATCAGCCCCAGCATTTT. It translates to CASSLGQSSNQPQHF.

V is TRBV19 and J is TRBJ1-2; 8 bases are a match to TRBD1. Trimming at V came to 6 bases and at J to 8 bases, leaving 11 bases not matched to a gene. Germline V lookup: CDR1 LNHDA, CDR2 SQIVND (reference sequence). The CDR3 is 14 residues long. For the CDR3, the DNA is TGTGCCAGTAGACACGCGGACAGGGAGGGCGGCTACACCTTC. Translation gives CASRHADREGGYTF.

V is TRBV10-3 and J is TRBJ1-2, with unresolved D. Trimming took off 3 bases at V and 5 bases at J, with 10 bases between the two ends. This CDR3 region has 13 residues. Germline V gene data show CDR1 as ENHRY and CDR2 as SYGVKD. CDR3 loop: CAISEGVLYGYTF. The CDR3 DNA reads as TGTGCCATCAGTGAAGGAGTTCTTTATGGCTACACCTTC.

The chain is built from TRBV28 and TRBJ2-7; tentative D call: TRBD2 (6 bases). Germline loops: CDR1 MDHEN, CDR2 SYDVKM. This CDR3 region has 13 residues. The V end was cut by 6 bases, the J end by 2 bases, with 11 bases between. The CDR3 here is CASSPGVTYEQYF. CDR3 in DNA: TGTGCCAGCAGCCCGGGGGTTACCTACGAGCAGTACTTC. Together with reference TRBV28 and TRBJ2-7, the CDR3 gives the full variable domain: DVKVTQSSRYLVKRTGEKVFLECVQDMDHENMFWYRQDPGLGLRLIYFSYDVKMKEKGDIPEGYSVSREKKERFSLILESASTNQTSMYLCASSPGVTYEQYFGPGTRLTVT.

The gene calls are TRBV4-1 and TRBJ2-1; 7 bases fit TRBD1. The J segment lost 10 bases and the V segment lost 0 bases, leaving 9 bases of the junction unmatched. In germline, CDR1 is MGHRA, CDR2 YSYEKL. The CDR3 totals 15 residues. The DNA for the CDR3 is TGCGCCAGCAGCCAAGAATCGTTCTGGGACAGAGAGCAGTTCTTC. Amino acids: CASSQESFWDREQFF.

This clone appeared once. The chain carries TRBV4-1 and TRBJ1-6; D possibly corresponds to TRBD1 (5 bases). In germline, CDR1 is MGHRA, CDR2 YSYEKL. V was trimmed by 1 base and J by 7 bases, leaving 14 bases between them. This CDR3 region has 16 residues. The CDR3 DNA follows: TGCGCCAGCAGCCAAGGGATGTGGGAGGGGAATTCACCCCTCCACTTT. As protein: CASSQGMWEGNSPLHF.

The chain employs TRBV5-4 and TRBJ1-6; 11 bases align to TRBD1. The CDR3 is 14 amino acids. The V and J ends lost 3 bases and 13 bases, in that order; junction bases with no gene match: 6. Germline CDR1 SGHNT, CDR2 YYREEE (reference sequence). This CDR3 is CASSSRDRGDPLHF. For the CDR3, the DNA is TGTGCCAGCAGCTCCCGGGACAGGGGGGATCCCCTCCACTTT.

V usage is TRBV29-1 and J usage is TRBJ1-2, with a possible D match to TRBD1 (5 bases). The CDR3 is 12 residues long. V was trimmed by 6 bases and J by 3 bases, leaving 11 bases between them. CDR1 is SQVTM and CDR2 is ANQGSEA in the germline V gene. CDR3 amino acids: CSVLGGDYGYTF. The CDR3 DNA reads as TGCAGCGTGTTGGGGGGAGACTATGGCTACACCTTC.

The chain combines TRBV6-6 with TRBJ2-1; D gene uncertain. This CDR3 spans 14 amino acids. Per germline, CDR1 MNHNY and CDR2 SVGAGI (reference sequence). The V end was cut by 0 bases, the J end by 8 bases, with 11 bases between. The CDR3 reads CASSYSAVRDEQFF. The DNA of the CDR3 is TGTGCCAGCAGTTACTCGGCCGTTCGGGATGAGCAGTTCTTC.

The gene calls are TRBV5-1 and TRBJ1-2; D not resolved. Per the germline V gene, CDR1 is SGHRS and CDR2 is YFSETQ. Trimming cost V 4 bases and J 3 bases, with 16 bases left between them. This CDR3 contains 15 residues. This chain's CDR3 is CASSPEPRSHYGYTF. CDR3 nucleotide sequence: TGCGCCAGCAGCCCGGAGCCGAGGTCTCACTATGGCTACACCTTC.

The chain has TRBV5-4 and TRBJ2-1; weak D call: TRBD1 (5 bases). The germline V gene encodes CDR1 SGHNT and CDR2 YYREEE (reference sequence). The V gene lost 2 bases and the J gene lost 5 bases, with 11 bases spanning the gap. The CDR3 spans 14 residues. CDR3 loop: CASSFEDTHNEQFF. The CDR3 nucleotides read TGTGCCAGCAGCTTTGAGGACACTCACAATGAGCAGTTCTTC.

The V gene is TRBV6-5, the J gene TRBJ2-7; perhaps TRBD1 as D (6 bases). The CDR3 loop spans 13 amino acids. Trimming took 7 bases from V and 0 from J, leaving 10 bases between them. Germline V gene sequence: CDR1 MNHEY, CDR2 SVGAGI. CDR3: CASKDRSSYEQYF. For the CDR3, the DNA is TGTGCCAGCAAGGACAGAAGCTCCTACGAGCAGTACTTC.

This chain links TRBV27 with TRBJ2-3; 8 nucleotides line up with TRBD2. V gave up 2 bases and J gave up 5 bases; unmatched junction bases: 6. Per germline, CDR1 MNHEY and CDR2 SMNVEV (reference sequence). The CDR3 runs 15 residues. The CDR3, as DNA: TGTGCCAGCAGTTTAAGAGGACTAGCTTTAGATACGCAGTATTTT. This codes for CASSLRGLALDTQYF.

This rearrangement joins TRBV18 to TRBJ1-4, with TRBD1 identical over 8 bases. There are 15 residues in the CDR3. Germline loops: CDR1 KGHSH, CDR2 LQKENI. Trimming cost V 3 bases and J 4 bases; bases outside gene matches: 4. CDR3 bases: TGTGCCAGCTCACCGGACAGGGAGTATAATGAAAAACTGTTTTTT. It codes for CASSPDREYNEKLFF. The entire variable domain, with the rest obtained from reference TRBV18 and TRBJ1-4, is as follows: NAGVMQNPRHLVRRRGQEARLRCSPMKGHSHVYWYRQLPEEGLKFMVYLQKENIIDESGMPKERFSAEFPKEGPSILRIQQVVRGDSAAYFCASSPDREYNEKLFFGSGTQLSVL.

The V gene is TRBV28, the J gene TRBJ2-1, with D perhaps matching TRBD2 (6 bases). Trimming took off 1 base at V and 0 bases at J, with 22 bases between the two ends. Per germline, CDR1 MDHEN and CDR2 SYDVKM. The CDR3 has 20 amino acids. Here the CDR3 reads CASSLSGLEGPLSSYNEQFF. CDR3 nucleotides: TGTGCCAGCAGTTTATCGGGACTCGAAGGCCCACTAAGCTCCTACAATGAGCAGTTCTTC.

Turning to this clone: Mismatch with germline at one junction end may stem from a read error. The rearrangement links TRBV7-9 to TRBJ1-6; 8 bases are shared with TRBD1. CDR3 length: 13 residues. The germline V gene has CDR1 SEHNR and CDR2 FQNEAQ (reference sequence). This chain's CDR3 is CSSQGTGNSPLHF. CDR3 nucleotide sequence: TGTTCCAGCCAGGGGACAGGCAATTCACCCCTCCACTTT.

This clone was recorded a few times. The chain links TRBV6-6 to TRBJ2-2; D unresolved. The CDR3 sequence is 13 residues long. Germline values: CDR1 MNHNY, CDR2 SVGAGI (reference sequence). The germline V and J ends were trimmed by 5 bases and 5 bases, with 9 bases remaining between them. In nucleotides, the CDR3 is TGTGCCAGCAGTGCCAGCGAAACCGGGGAGCTGTTTTTT. Translated: CASSASETGELFF.

This chain joins TRBV2 and TRBJ2-1; 8 bases are a match to TRBD2. Germline assignment: CDR1 SNHLY and CDR2 FYNNEI. The CDR3 length is 18 residues. The junction had 14 bases not matched to a gene; V was cut back by 0 bases and J by 7 bases. In DNA form, the CDR3 reads TGTGCCAGCAGTGAAGCGCTTAGTGGAGCGGGAGTGGGAAATGAGCAGTTCTTC. Protein sequence: CASSEALSGAGVGNEQFF.

The chain uses TRBV7-9 and TRBJ2-1; 11 bases map to TRBD2. CDR3 length: 14 residues. The junction had 5 bases not matched to a gene; V was cut back by 7 bases and J by 6 bases. Per germline, CDR1 SEHNR and CDR2 FQNEAQ (reference sequence). DNA of the CDR3: TGTGCCAGCACCCTAGCGGGGGGTAGCAATGAGCAGTTCTTC. This codes for CASTLAGGSNEQFF.

This clone was counted only a few times. The rearrangement joins TRBV19 to TRBJ2-1; D is possibly TRBD1 (5 bases). V shed 5 bases and J shed 8 bases, with 13 bases lying between them. CDR1 and CDR2 from the germline V gene are LNHDA and SQIVND (reference sequence). The CDR3 covers 13 residues. The CDR3 loop is CASSFPGLDEQFF. The CDR3 region has the DNA TGTGCCAGTAGTTTTCCAGGGCTCGATGAGCAGTTCTTC.

V and J are TRBV29-1 and TRBJ2-1; D may be TRBD1 (6 bases). The V gene lost 1 base and the J gene lost 7 bases, with 20 bases spanning the gap. CDR1 is SQVTM, CDR2 ANQGSEA, per germline. The CDR3 covers 16 residues. The CDR3 sequence: CSVEVEVGALGNEQFF. In DNA, the CDR3 is TGCAGCGTTGAAGTGGAAGTGGGGGCCTTGGGGAATGAGCAGTTCTTC.

The chain recombines TRBV4-1 with TRBJ2-2, with D possibly TRBD2 on 6 matching bases. The CDR3 is made up of 19 amino acids. Germline V lookup: CDR1 MGHRA, CDR2 YSYEKL. Trimming took off 0 bases at V and 3 bases at J, with 20 bases between the two ends. The CDR3 region has the DNA TGCGCCAGCAGCCAAGATGCGGGACGCGTAACAGCTGACACCGGGGAGCTGTTTTTT. Encoded protein: CASSQDAGRVTADTGELFF.

The V call is TRBV5-1, the J call TRBJ2-5; 9 bases map to TRBD2. V gave up 3 bases and J gave up 5 bases; unmatched junction bases: 8. The CDR3 consists of 15 residues. Germline V gene data show CDR1 as SGHRS and CDR2 as YFSETQ. CDR3 region: CASSSAGGPGETQYF. In DNA, the CDR3 is TGCGCCAGCAGCTCTGCGGGGGGGCCCGGGGAGACCCAGTACTTC.

This chain connects TRBV4-2 to TRBJ2-7; TRBD1 is a possible D gene (6 bases). The CDR3 contains 17 residues. CDR1 is LGHNA, CDR2 YNFKEQ, per germline. Trimming shortened V by 0 bases and J by 0 bases, and 15 bases separated the two germline ends. CDR3 DNA sequence: TGTGCCAGCAGCCAAGATCTAGGAGACAGGAGCTCCTACGAGCAGTACTTC. Its protein is CASSQDLGDRSSYEQYF.

V is TRBV6-4 and J is TRBJ2-3, with D possibly TRBD1 on 5 matching bases. The CDR3 is 15 amino acids. Trimming shortened V by 2 bases and J by 0 bases, and 9 bases separated the two germline ends. CDR1 is MRHNA, CDR2 SNTAGT, per germline. CDR3 nucleotide sequence: TGTGCCAGCAGTGACCAGGGCGTTAGCACAGATACGCAGTATTTT. Translation: CASSDQGVSTDTQYF.

The count of this clone is one. A read error is possible here, since a much larger clone lies one base away. This chain links TRBV6-1 with TRBJ2-5; D is uncertain. V lost 4 bases, J lost 2 bases, and 2 bases lay in between. Germline CDR1 is MNHNS and CDR2 is SASEGT. There are 11 residues in the CDR3. CDR3 DNA: TGTGCCAGCAGTGTACAAGAGACCCAGTACTTC. Its translation: CASSVQETQYF.

This clone has a single count. This chain uses TRBV27 with TRBJ2-5, with TRBD2 matching over 7 bases. The CDR3 is made up of 18 amino acids. Germline lookup yields CDR1 MNHEY and CDR2 SMNVEV (reference sequence). After removal of 6 bases from V and 5 bases from J, the junction contained 21 bases not matched to a gene. The CDR3 DNA reads as TGTGCCAGCAGCCAAAATTTTGCTGGGGGGGGAGAAATGGAGACCCAGTACTTC. Protein sequence: CASSQNFAGGGEMETQYF.

The V call is TRBV7-2, the J call TRBJ2-3; D might be TRBD2 (5 bases). The CDR3 loop spans 14 amino acids. The V and J ends lost 11 bases and 0 bases respectively, with 15 bases between them. Germline CDR1 and CDR2: SGHTA and FQGNSA. This chain's CDR3 is CAGQSGSSTDTQYF. The CDR3 bases are TGTGCCGGTCAATCGGGAAGTAGCACAGATACGCAGTATTTT.

The V and J genes are TRBV7-2 and TRBJ2-7; perhaps TRBD2 as D (5 bases). V lost 5 bases and J lost 3, with 8 bases in between. Germline values: CDR1 SGHTA, CDR2 FQGNSA. This CDR3 has 12 residues. CDR3 DNA: TGTGCCAGCAGCCTGACTATCTACGAGCAGTACTTC. It specifies CASSLTIYEQYF. Full variable domain (missing parts from reference TRBV7-2 and TRBJ2-7): GAGVSQSPSNKVTEKGKDVELRCDPISGHTALYWYRQSLGQGLEFLIYFQGNSAPDKSGLPSDRFSAERTGGSVSTLTIQRTQQEDSAVYLCASSLTIYEQYFGPGTRLTVT.